The 8 T cell receptor beta chains given below trace back to one sample, sequenced in a study of sequential checkpoint blockade in melanoma. Treatment described: randomized to nivolumab then ipilimumab (arm A) or the reverse (arm B). Measured with immunoSEQ multiplex PCR; TCRdb has only the in-frame clones, and not every one. Seen here are 9,500 to 15,000 clones, roughly 80% observed once, and the top ten hold around half. The sample in question was CD8+ T cells sorted from blood (inferred from file names), obtained from a patient given nivolumab and ipilimumab in sequence. The receptors here all came from a human donor with melanoma.

The chain recombines TRBV19 with TRBJ1-1; D not resolved. The germline V gene has CDR1 LNHDA and CDR2 SQIVND (reference sequence). Trimming took 8 bases from V and 7 from J, leaving 11 bases between them. There are 11 residues in the CDR3. This CDR3 reads CASLRGGEAFF. Written as DNA, the CDR3 is TGTGCCAGTCTCCGGGGAGGTGAAGCTTTCTTT.

The chain links TRBV20-1 to TRBJ2-2, with D unclear. The V end was cut by 6 bases, the J end by 5 bases, with 4 bases between. This CDR3 comprises 10 residues. Germline-derived CDR1 and CDR2 are DFQATT and SNEGSKA (reference sequence). CDR3 nucleotides: TGCAGTGCCTTAACCGGGGAGCTGTTTTTT. Its protein product is CSALTGELFF.

The J gene is TRBJ2-5, the V gene TRBV6-5; TRBD2 aligns across 13 bases. The CDR3 spans 15 residues. Per germline, CDR1 MNHEY and CDR2 SVGAGI. V lost 2 bases, J lost 5 bases, and 2 bases stayed unmatched. CDR3 sequence: CASSYTSGGAETQYF. DNA of the CDR3: TGTGCCAGCAGTTACACTAGCGGGGGGGCCGAGACCCAGTACTTC.

The chain joins TRBV13 to TRBJ1-2; D uncertain. This CDR3 region has 14 residues. V gave up 6 bases and J gave up 0 bases, with 11 bases separating them. Germline CDR1 and CDR2: PRHDT and FYEKMQ (reference sequence). CDR3 bases: TGTGCCAGCAGTTCCGGCGGGGCTAACTATGGCTACACCTTC. As protein: CASSSGGANYGYTF.

This chain links TRBV7-2 with TRBJ2-5, with 9 bases fitting TRBD2. Losses at the gene ends were 4 bases for V and 4 bases for J; bases not matched to a gene: 4. The germline gives CDR1 SGHTA, CDR2 FQGNSA. The CDR3 sequence is 14 residues long. CDR3 loop: CASSSGLAAETQYF. Here the CDR3 DNA reads TGTGCCAGCAGCTCGGGACTAGCCGCAGAGACCCAGTACTTC.

The sample holds one count of this clone. The chain combines TRBV4-3 with TRBJ2-7; possibly TRBD2 for D (7 bases). V was pared by 1 base and J by 6 bases, with 13 bases between. The CDR3 sequence is 14 residues long. In germline, CDR1 is LGHNA, CDR2 YSLEER. The CDR3 DNA follows: TGCGCCAGCAGCCAAGCCATGGGGGGGCGCGAGCAGTACTTC. Its translation: CASSQAMGGREQYF.

V and J are TRBV5-1 and TRBJ2-1, with 10 bases identical to TRBD2. Germline lookup yields CDR1 SGHRS and CDR2 YFSETQ. The CDR3 consists of 18 residues. With 3 bases clipped from V and 6 bases from J, the junction kept 15 bases outside the gene matches. This chain's CDR3 is CASSSGELLAGAINEQFF. The CDR3 region has the DNA TGCGCCAGCAGCTCGGGGGAACTTCTAGCGGGGGCCATCAATGAGCAGTTCTTC.

The V and J genes are TRBV7-2 and TRBJ2-3; 7 nucleotides line up with TRBD2. Germline V gene lookup returns CDR1 SGHTA and CDR2 FQGNSA. The CDR3 has 15 amino acids. J lost 4 bases, V lost 4 bases, and 8 bases had no gene match. CDR3 protein: CASSSGLGAADTQYF. In DNA, the CDR3 is TGTGCCAGCAGCTCTGGACTAGGGGCGGCAGATACGCAGTATTTT.